This TCR beta chain comes out of a study of T cells in Graves' hyperthyroidism and ophthalmopathy (dated by TCRdb to about 2019). For context, the study as a whole: Peripheral blood was collected at initial diagnosis, before any treatment. To identify distinguishing TCR V-J signatures, a discovery cohort of 90 to 100 patients was used, comprising 43 with Graves' ophthalmopathy and around 60 with stable Graves' hyperthyroidism. An independent validation cohort of fewer than 20 hyperthyroidism patients and some 15 patients who later progressed to ophthalmopathy tested prospective prediction of ophthalmopathy. The 100 discovery patients were randomly split 7:3 into training and test sets. The study also compared thyroid tissue and blood T-cell repertoires from about six Graves' hyperthyroidism patients. After sampling, hyperthyroidism patients received methimazole starting at 30 mg daily, and ophthalmopathy patients received high-dose intravenous methylprednisolone. TCR Vbeta CDR3 sequencing of some 140 peripheral blood samples (roughly 41 ophthalmopathy, 75 or so hyperthyroidism and some 17 progressor patients) is reported in the paper.

Graves' hyperthyroidism was defined as stable when no progression to ophthalmopathy occurred over 18 months of follow-up. Hyperthyroidism patients were aged 18 to 65 years and newly diagnosed, with disease duration of less than 2 months. Exclusion was applied to patients with uncontrolled infections, other autoimmune diseases, pregnancy or lactation. Diagnoses relied on clinical symptoms, serum thyroxine and TRAb, thyroid ultrasound and orbital computed tomography. PBMCs were separated from over 9 ml of fresh peripheral blood using Ficoll-Paque density gradient centrifugation. Total RNA was extracted with Trizol reagent, and quality was checked on an Agilent 2100 Bioanalyzer. The TCR beta CDR3 regions were amplified from RNA transcripts. The first round of RT-PCR for the TCR CDR3 was performed with the HTBI primer set and the Qiagen OneStep RT-PCR kit. Libraries were constructed in a second round of multiplex PCR, after which size selection and purification were carried out. Sequencing of the libraries was done on an Illumina HiSeq2000 using paired-end 100 bp reads. The study's own analysis went as follows. SOAPnuke was used to process the raw data, with reads discarded if the reads contained adapters or uncalled bases, had a mean Phred below 15, or lacked an exact constant-primer or identifier match. COPE v1.2.5 was used to merge high-quality paired reads, and clonotypes were defined as unique nucleotide sequences. MiTCR v1.1 was used to align the clonotypes against IMGT TRBV, TRBD and TRBJ reference segments. The analysis was restricted to V-J combinations with a frequency above 0.0001, which together covered 99% to 99.2% of the repertoires. A TCS score was defined as the ratio between F50 (clonal expansion) and ExV (chaos), using BLOSUM62-based TCRdist between CDR3 peptides within each V-J. Welch's t-statistics and random forest reduced 514 V-J features to under 15, which were used in a naive Bayes classifier (R e1071). Using fastp at Q25 and MiXCR, TCRdb reprocessed the public reads and kept productive beta chains. Entries are consolidated by CDR3 protein sequence, retaining the most common genes and DNA. These V and J calls rely on TCRdb rather than the paper's analysis. The sample data list 400,000 to 600,000 distinct CDR3 sequences, and more than 20% of these were observed just once. The top ten clonotypes cover approximately 25% of the sample.

At the junction V is shortened by 3 bases and J by 1 base, with 9 bases in between. The CDR3 measures 14 amino acids from cysteine to phenylalanine. Left in the record is the CDR3 DNA by itself, 42 bases read in frame from the first base. For CDR1 and CDR2, the germline V gene lists MDHEN and SYDVKM. What the work shows at the level of the full study, not this receptor alone: In cross-validation, a model built on a 13 V-J signature told ophthalmopathy apart from stable hyperthyroidism with 85% to 90% sensitivity and about 81% specificity, and in testing the same model reached 80%/75%. In validation, progression to ophthalmopathy was predicted by the model with 70.59% sensitivity and just over 72% specificity, a median of roughly 6.4 months before onset. Blood samples also contained most of the expanded thyroid clonotypes (frequency above 0.001), which suggests that blood repertoires may reflect thyroid immune responses. Sample size was not statistically predetermined, and investigators were not blinded to group allocation.

This clonotype was counted at least ten times. What this receptor recognizes is not known. Per-base quality was not reported, and no clone a single base away is much larger than it. This clonotype was sampled from a man between 18 and 29 years old with Graves' hyperthyroidism. Sequenced sample: blood. The V and J segments used are TRBV28 and TRBJ1-1; the D region possibly corresponds to TRBD1 (5 bases align). The nucleotide sequence is given as TGTGCCAGCAGTTTCTGGGGGGGGAACACTGAAGCTTTCTTT. Its protein is CASSFWGGNTEAFF.